This T cell receptor beta chain was retrieved from a study of T cells in Graves' hyperthyroidism and ophthalmopathy. Study background: Blood was drawn when the patient was first diagnosed and still untreated.

With respect to this clonotype: Its antigen is currently unknown.

The investigators amplified TCR beta CDR3 regions from RNA transcripts. The TCR CDR3 was amplified in a first-round RT-PCR using the HTBI primer set. In TCRdb, the multiplex PCR reads were re-called with MiXCR into one record per CDR3 protein. This table holds 600,000 to 900,000 distinct CDR3 sequences, over 15% found once. Study-wide findings and caveats: Blood also showed most of the thyroid clonotypes that were expanded above 0.001.

Trimming shortened V by 4 bases and J by 4 bases, and 21 bases separated the two germline ends. CDR1 SGHKS and CDR2 YYEKEE come from the germline V gene (reference sequence). The CDR3 has 16 amino acids. Clinicians diagnosed patients from clinical symptoms, serum thyroxine and TRAb, thyroid ultrasound and orbital computed tomography. The clonotype was recovered from a man aged 18-30 years with Graves' hyperthyroidism. V and J are TRBV5-5 and TRBJ2-7; D is perhaps TRBD2 (6 bases). The sequencing sample was made of blood. CDR3 residues: CASSRTAGRLKYEQYF. In DNA form, the CDR3 reads TGTGCCAGCAGCCGGACGGCGGGGCGTTTGAAATACGAGCAGTACTTC.